This is a list of T cell receptor beta chains from one sample in a study of identical twins. TCRdb processed the 5' RACE reads anew with MiXCR; each CDR3 protein has one entry. The top ten hold 0.8% to 1% of the sample, which has hundreds of thousands of distinct CDR3 sequences, 8.6% seen once. The same data also went into a second study, on yellow fever vaccine responses in identical twins.

Sequencing was done on a sample of PBMCs. The receptors were gathered from a woman under 30 in good health. The CDR3 runs from the conserved cysteine through the conserved F or W. Each record gives: clone size, J gene, V gene, CDR3 length, D gene, CDR3 DNA, CDR3 protein. The D gene is left open where the match is weak. Size values are once, few and many counts, or a class for expanded clones, and some rows have none.

>NA|TRBJ1-1|TRBV7-2|15|TRBD1
TGTGCCAGCAGCTTAGGGGCAGGGGGGAACACTGAAGCTTTCTTT
CASSLGAGGNTEAFF
>many|TRBJ1-1|TRBV7-2|12|TRBD1
TGTGCCAGCAGCTTGGACAGGGGGGGAGCTTTCTTT
CASSLDRGGAFF
>few|TRBJ2-5|TRBV7-9|16|TRBD2
TGTGCCAGCAGCCCCCCCCGGACTAGCGGGACGAAGACCCAGTACTTC
CASSPPRTSGTKTQYF
>NA|TRBJ2-3|TRBV2|13|NA
TGTGCCAGCAGTGTCGTTCTAGAGGATACGCAGTATTTT
CASSVVLEDTQYF
>few|TRBJ2-1|TRBV7-9|13|NA
TGTGCCACCCTCGGAAGGGCCCTCAATGAGCAGTTCTTC
CATLGRALNEQFF
>few|TRBJ1-1|TRBV7-6|13|NA
TGTGCCAGCAGCGCGGCGGGTATAGGTGAAGCTTTCTTT
CASSAAGIGEAFF
>NA|TRBJ1-1|TRBV4-3|13|NA
TGCGCCAGCAGCCAACGGGGGAACACTGAAGCTTTCTTT
CASSQRGNTEAFF
>few|TRBJ2-5|TRBV10-2|16|TRBD1
TGCGCCAGCAGTGGGTTGATACAGGGGGATCAAGAGACCCAGTACTTC
CASSGLIQGDQETQYF
>few|TRBJ2-7|TRBV7-2|14|NA
TGTGCCAGCAGCTTAGGCAGAACTTCCTACGAGCAGTACTTC
CASSLGRTSYEQYF
>few|TRBJ2-1|TRBV4-3|17|NA
TGCGCCAGCAGCCAGTACGGGACCCAGAGCTCCTACAATGAGCAGTTCTTC
CASSQYGTQSSYNEQFF
>many|TRBJ2-1|TRBV5-1|13|NA
TGCGCCAGCAGCTTGTTAGAAGTACATGAGCAGTTCTTC
CASSLLEVHEQFF
>few|TRBJ1-5|TRBV6-2/TRBV6-3|12|NA
TGTGCCAGCACCGTCAATCAGGAGCCCCAGCATTTT
CASTVNQEPQHF
>NA|TRBJ2-1|TRBV25-1|15|TRBD1
TGTGCCAGCAGGGACACAGGGGGCGACAGCAATGAGCAGTTCTTC
CASRDTGGDSNEQFF
>NA|TRBJ2-7|TRBV29-1|12|NA
TGCAGCGCGGAGGGGGACAGCTACGAGCAGTACTTC
CSAEGDSYEQYF
>few|TRBJ1-1|TRBV29-1|14|NA
TGCAGCGGTACTTCGACAGTCATGAACACTGAAGCTTTCTTT
CSGTSTVMNTEAFF
>few|TRBJ2-3|TRBV5-1|15|NA
TGCGCCAGCAGGTCGGACAGGGACTACACAGATACGCAGTATTTT
CASRSDRDYTDTQYF
>few|TRBJ2-5|TRBV19|14|NA
TGTGCCAGTAGTATGGCCTTGTACCAAGAGACCCAGTACTTC
CASSMALYQETQYF
>few|TRBJ1-2|TRBV19|12|NA
TGTGCCAGTAGATCCGGGGTCTATGGCTACACCTTC
CASRSGVYGYTF
>few|TRBJ2-5|TRBV20-1|12|NA
TGCTCCACCGGGCCCATTGGTTGGACCCAGTACTTC
CSTGPIGWTQYF
>few|TRBJ2-1|TRBV28|17|TRBD2
TGTGCCAGCAGTTTATGGCCAGCGGGAGCCTCCTACAATGAGCAGTTCTTC
CASSLWPAGASYNEQFF
>NA|TRBJ2-5|TRBV29-1|14|NA
TGCAGCGTTGTAGGTGGTGGGCTGGGGGAGACCCAGTACTTC
CSVVGGGLGETQYF
>NA|TRBJ2-2|TRBV5-4|16|TRBD2
TGTGCCAGCAGCTTGGGGGGACTAGCTGGGACCGGGGAGCTGTTTTTT
CASSLGGLAGTGELFF
>NA|TRBJ1-2|TRBV5-1|15|NA
TGCGCCAGCAGCTTAAACCTGGGGGGATCCTATGGCTACACCTTC
CASSLNLGGSYGYTF
>many|TRBJ2-1|TRBV29-1|14|NA
TGCAGCGTGGAAGGGGACGGGTCCTACAATGAGCAGTTCTTC
CSVEGDGSYNEQFF
>many|TRBJ2-5|TRBV3-1|15|TRBD1
TGTGCCAGCAGCCAAGGGACAGGAAGGGAGGAGACCCAGTACTTC
CASSQGTGREETQYF
>few|TRBJ1-4|TRBV2|14|NA
TGTGCCAGCCACGGCGGGGCAGGCAATGAAAAACTGTTTTTT
CASHGGAGNEKLFF
>many|TRBJ2-5|TRBV12-3/TRBV12-4|16|NA
TGTGCCAGCAGTCACCCTGGACCGACAGCACAAGAGACCCAGTACTTC
CASSHPGPTAQETQYF
>few|TRBJ2-5|TRBV11-1|18|TRBD1
TGTGCCAGCAGCTCAGTCGAGGGGTTTGGGACAGACCAAGAGACCCAGTACTTC
CASSSVEGFGTDQETQYF
>NA|TRBJ2-7|TRBV7-9|15|TRBD2
TGTGCCAGCAGCCACGTTAGCGGGAGTATATACGAGCAGTACTTC
CASSHVSGSIYEQYF
>few|TRBJ1-6|TRBV15|15|NA
TGTGCCACCAGCAGAGAAGGCTCCTATAATTCACCCCTCCACTTT
CATSREGSYNSPLHF
>many|TRBJ2-2|TRBV12-3/TRBV12-4|14|NA
TGTGCCAGCAGTTTTAGCAGGGCCACCGGGGAGCTGTTTTTT
CASSFSRATGELFF
>many|TRBJ2-1|TRBV12-3/TRBV12-4|17|TRBD2
TGTGCCAGCAGTTTAGTCCAGCGGGAGAAGAGATACAATGAGCAGTTCTTC
CASSLVQREKRYNEQFF
>NA|TRBJ2-3|TRBV19|15|TRBD1
TGTGCCAGTAGTACGCGGACAGGGTATTTAGATACGCAGTATTTT
CASSTRTGYLDTQYF
>many|TRBJ2-2|TRBV12-3/TRBV12-4|15|NA
TGTGCCAGCAGCCGACCGGGGGTGTCCGGCGGGGAGCTGTTTTTT
CASSRPGVSGGELFF
>NA|TRBJ2-7|TRBV7-9|13|NA
TGTGCCAGCAGTACCGTCGGAACCTACGAGCAGTACTTC
CASSTVGTYEQYF
>NA|TRBJ2-7|TRBV6-4|14|NA
TGTGCCAGCAGTGACTTGGCGGGATCGGGCGAGCAGTACTTC
CASSDLAGSGEQYF
>NA|TRBJ2-3|TRBV7-3|16|TRBD1
TGTGCCAGCAGCTTAATGGACAGGGGGCCCCTAGATACGCAGTATTTT
CASSLMDRGPLDTQYF
>many|TRBJ1-4|TRBV9|14|NA
TGTGCCAGCAGCGTAGCCAGGGGAAATGAAAAACTGTTTTTT
CASSVARGNEKLFF
>few|TRBJ1-3|TRBV7-8|16|NA
TGTGCCAGCAGCCTCCGGGGGGGCAACCTCGGAAACACCATATATTTT
CASSLRGGNLGNTIYF
>few|TRBJ2-7|TRBV20-1|16|NA
TGCAGTGCACCGAGCCCACAAAAGGATGGGTCCTACGAGCAGTACTTC
CSAPSPQKDGSYEQYF
>many|TRBJ2-7|TRBV7-2|12|NA
TGTGCCAGCAGCTCGGACCGAGGTGAGCAGTACTTC
CASSSDRGEQYF
>many|TRBJ2-2|TRBV28|15|TRBD2
TGTGCCAGCAAGGTAGCGGGACTGAACACCGGGGAGCTGTTTTTT
CASKVAGLNTGELFF
>many|TRBJ1-1|TRBV29-1|12|NA
TGCAGCGTTGAAGAGGGGGCGACTGAAGCTTTCTTT
CSVEEGATEAFF
>NA|TRBJ2-7|TRBV29-1|16|TRBD1
TGCAGCGTTGAAGCCCCTCCGGGACAGGGTCCCTACGAGCAGTACTTC
CSVEAPPGQGPYEQYF
>many|TRBJ1-2|TRBV4-3|15|TRBD1
TGCGCCAGCAGCCAAGATCTGGACAGGTCCTATGGCTACACCTTC
CASSQDLDRSYGYTF
>few|TRBJ1-2|TRBV10-2|12|TRBD1
TGCGCCAGCAGTGAGAGGGACAGGACCTACACCTTC
CASSERDRTYTF
>few|TRBJ2-3|TRBV28|16|NA
TGTGCCAGCAGCACCAGGGGGGGATCTGGCACAGATACGCAGTATTTT
CASSTRGGSGTDTQYF
>NA|TRBJ1-4|TRBV2|11|NA
TGTGCCGGATCGTCCGGCGAAAAACTGTTTTTT
CAGSSGEKLFF
>NA|TRBJ2-1|TRBV7-8|14|NA
TGTGCCAGCAGCTTAGAATCCCCGGGGATGGAGCAGTTCTTC
CASSLESPGMEQFF
>NA|TRBJ2-7|TRBV7-2|11|NA
TGTGCCAGCAGCCAGGTGGGCGAGCCGTACTTC
CASSQVGEPYF
>many|TRBJ2-1|TRBV7-3|15|TRBD1
TGTGCCAGCAGCCAAAGACAGGGCTCCTACAATGAGCAGTTCTTC
CASSQRQGSYNEQFF